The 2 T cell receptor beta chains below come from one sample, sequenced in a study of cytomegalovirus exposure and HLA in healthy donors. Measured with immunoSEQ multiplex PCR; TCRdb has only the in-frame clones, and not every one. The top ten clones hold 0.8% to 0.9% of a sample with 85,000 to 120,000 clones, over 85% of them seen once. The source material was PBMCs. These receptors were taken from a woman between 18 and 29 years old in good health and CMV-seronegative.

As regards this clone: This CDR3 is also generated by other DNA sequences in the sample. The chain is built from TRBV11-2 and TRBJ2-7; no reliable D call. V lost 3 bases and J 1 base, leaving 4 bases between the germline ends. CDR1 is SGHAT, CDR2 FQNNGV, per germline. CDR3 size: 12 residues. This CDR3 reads CASSFSSYEQYF. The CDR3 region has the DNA TGTGCCAGCAGCTTTTCTTCCTACGAGCAGTACTTC.

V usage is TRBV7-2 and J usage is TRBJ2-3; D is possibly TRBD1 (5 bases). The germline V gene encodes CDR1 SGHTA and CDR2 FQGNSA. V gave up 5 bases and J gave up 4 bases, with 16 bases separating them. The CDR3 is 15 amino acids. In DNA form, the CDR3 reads TGTGCCAGCAGCGTCGGACAAGCCTTTGCAGATACGCAGTATTTT. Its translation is CASSVGQAFADTQYF.